This TCR beta chain was recovered during a study of T-cell reconstitution after alpha-beta-depleted transplantation in children. The CDR3 extends over 12 amino acids. Germline V CDR1 and CDR2: SGHRS, YFSETQ. With 4 bases removed from V and 10 bases from J, the gap between germline ends came to 14 bases. In its sample, this clonotype was seen a few times. The library targeted TCRbeta and was prepared with unique molecular identifiers. From the PCR reads, TCRdb called clonotypes with MiXCR, one entry per CDR3 protein. The sample records around 200,000 distinct CDR3 sequences, about 9.5% being singletons.

The J gene is TRBJ1-1, the V gene TRBV5-1, with TRBD1 as a possible D gene (5 bases). This sequence originates from a human donor who donated a stem cell graft to a child with acute lymphoblastic leukemia. This specimen consisted of PBMCs from the stem cell graft donor, obtained from the stem cell graft. CDR3 sequence (DNA): TGCGCCAGCAGCGGGGCCCCACCGGGAGCTTTCTTT. Its protein product is CASSGAPPGAFF.